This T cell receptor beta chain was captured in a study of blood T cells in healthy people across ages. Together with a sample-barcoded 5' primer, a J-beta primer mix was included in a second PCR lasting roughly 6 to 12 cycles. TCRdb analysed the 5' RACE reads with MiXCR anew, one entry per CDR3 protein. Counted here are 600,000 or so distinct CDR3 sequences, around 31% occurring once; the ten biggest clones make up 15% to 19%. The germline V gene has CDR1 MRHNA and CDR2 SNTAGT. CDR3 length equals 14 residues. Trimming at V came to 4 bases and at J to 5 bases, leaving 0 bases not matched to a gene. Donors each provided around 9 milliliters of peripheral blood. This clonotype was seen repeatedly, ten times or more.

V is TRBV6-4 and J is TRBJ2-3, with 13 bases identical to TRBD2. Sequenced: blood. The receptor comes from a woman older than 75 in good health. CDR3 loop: CASSGTSGGDTQYF. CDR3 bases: TGTGCCAGCAGTGGGACTAGCGGGGGAGATACGCAGTATTTT.